Reported below is one TCR beta chain. The germline V and J ends were trimmed by 2 bases and 1 base, with 14 bases remaining between them. This CDR3 has 16 residues. Germline CDR1 reads SGHAT; CDR2 reads FQNNGV. This sample is part of a study of T-cell memory formation after mild COVID-19. Study-wide context: TCR clusters showed largely donor specificity.

Employing constant-segment primers, 5'RACE generated TCR alpha and TCR beta cDNA libraries bearing sample barcodes and UMIs. TCRdb reprocessed the 5' RACE reads with MiXCR, giving one entry per CDR3 protein. The repertoire has fewer than 500,000 distinct CDR3 sequences, 20% to 25% of them found once; the top ten carry approximately 13%. The sequenced material came from PBMCs or a T cell subset sorted from them (not recorded which). The rearrangement joins TRBV11-2 to TRBJ1-1, with D perhaps TRBD1 (5 bases). The source of this sequence is an adult woman who had mild COVID-19 (a few samples of this study predate the infection). Cell type and time point are not known. This CDR3 is CASSLRGEVWNTEAFF. CDR3 coding DNA: TGTGCCAGCAGCTTACGGGGGGAAGTGTGGAACACTGAAGCTTTCTTT. Using reference TRBV11-2 and TRBJ1-1 for the parts outside the CDR3, the full variable domain is EAGVAQSPRYKIIEKRQSVAFWCNPISGHATLYWYQQILGQGPKLLIQFQNNGVVDDSQLPKDRFSAERLKGVDSTLKIQPAKLEDSAVYLCASSLRGEVWNTEAFFGQGTRLTVV.